Following are 22 T cell receptor beta chains from one sample sequenced in a study of control samples from healthy donors and cancer patients. The assay was immunoSEQ multiplex PCR, and TCRdb's table has in-frame clones only and misses some. Of about 120,000 clones listed, 93% are singletons. The sample taken for sequencing was blood. These receptors all stem from a man aged 25 to 40 in good health.

The V and J genes are TRBV27 and TRBJ1-2, with 9 bases fitting TRBD1. Per germline, CDR1 MNHEY and CDR2 SMNVEV (reference sequence). Unmatched junction bases numbered 6, after V lost 6 bases and J lost 4 bases. The CDR3 covers 14 residues. The CDR3 DNA reads TGTGCCAGCAGCCTACAGGGGGCGGGCTATGGCTACACCTTC. Encoded protein: CASSLQGAGYGYTF.

This chain connects TRBV10-3 to TRBJ1-2, with a tentative D call TRBD1 (5 bases). The germline gives CDR1 ENHRY, CDR2 SYGVKD. The CDR3 is made up of 15 amino acids. Deletions cut 6 bases from V and 1 base from J, with 15 bases between. The CDR3 sequence is CAISSTGRHNYGYTF. Written as DNA, the CDR3 is TGTGCCATCAGCTCTACGGGACGGCATAACTATGGCTACACCTTC.

The CDR3 here is CASSERARGGEQYF. In nucleotides, the CDR3 is TGTGCCAGCAGTGAAAGGGCCAGGGGAGGCGAGCAGTACTTC. The gene calls are TRBV6-1 and TRBJ2-7, with D possibly being TRBD1 or TRBD2 (6 bases each). Trimming removed 2 bases from V and 6 bases from J, with 14 bases in between. The V gene's germline CDR1 is MNHNS and CDR2 SASEGT. This CDR3 has 14 amino acids.

The chain joins TRBV24-1 to TRBJ2-1; 8 bases fit TRBD1. The V gene's germline CDR1 is KGHDR and CDR2 SFDVKD. CDR3 length: 14 residues. J gave up 9 bases and V 9 bases, and 12 bases lay outside the gene matches. The CDR3 DNA reads TGTGCCACCTCATTAAGCACAGGGGGTCTTGAGCAGTTCTTC. It translates to CATSLSTGGLEQFF.

The chain has TRBV3-1 (or the pseudogene TRBV3-2) and TRBJ1-2, with 12 nucleotides matching TRBD1. This CDR3 is built from 16 residues. With V trimmed by 3 bases and J by 3 bases, 5 bases remained unmatched. The germline V gene encodes CDR1 LGHDT and CDR2 YNNKEL (reference sequence). Written as DNA, the CDR3 is TGTGCCAGCAGCCATGGGACAGGGGGCATGTACTATGGCTACACCTTC. It yields the protein CASSHGTGGMYYGYTF.

The chain uses TRBV5-6 and TRBJ2-7; maybe TRBD2 (5 bases). The CDR3 extends over 12 amino acids. The germline gives CDR1 SGHDT, CDR2 YYEEEE. V lost 2 bases and J 4 bases, leaving 7 bases between the germline ends. DNA for the CDR3: TGTGCCAGCAGCTTCGGGGAATACGAGCAGTACGTC. It codes for CASSFGEYEQYV.

The chain is built from TRBV27 and TRBJ1-2, with unresolved D. Germline V lookup: CDR1 MNHEY, CDR2 SMNVEV (reference sequence). This CDR3 is 14 amino acids long. The V end was cut by 4 bases, the J end by 0 bases, with 9 bases between. The CDR3 here is CASSYEGANYGYTF. The CDR3 nucleotides are TGTGCCAGCAGTTATGAGGGAGCTAACTATGGCTACACCTTC.

This clone has only one observation. The chain recombines TRBV7-3 with TRBJ2-3; either TRBD1 or TRBD2 may fit D (5 bases each). The length of the CDR3 is 20 residues. Germline V gene lookup returns CDR1 SGHTA and CDR2 FQGTGA. The V end lost 5 bases, the J end lost 3 bases, and 30 bases lay between the germline ends. DNA for the CDR3: TGTGCCAGCAGCCGGGTCCCCGGGGACCACCCGTTCATTTATACAGATACGCAGTATTTT. It translates to CASSRVPGDHPFIYTDTQYF.

The J gene is TRBJ2-3, the V gene TRBV7-6; D is possibly TRBD2 (7 bases). The CDR3 covers 15 residues. Germline V gene sequence: CDR1 SGHVS, CDR2 FNYEAQ. Trimming removed 5 bases at V and 2 bases at J, with 14 bases between. The CDR3 protein is CASSPTRGLTDTQYF. The CDR3 coding sequence is TGTGCCAGCAGCCCCACGCGGGGGCTCACAGATACGCAGTATTTT. Using reference TRBV7-6 and TRBJ2-3 for the parts outside the CDR3, the full variable domain is GAGVSQSPRYKVTKRGQDVALRCDPISGHVSLYWYRQALGQGPEFLTYFNYEAQQDKSGLPNDRFSAERPEGSISTLTIQRTEQRDSAMYRCASSPTRGLTDTQYFGPGTRLTVL.

The rearrangement uses TRBV18 and TRBJ2-2, with D perhaps given as TRBD1 or TRBD2 (5 bases each). CDR3 length: 14 amino acids. Germline CDR1 KGHSH, CDR2 LQKENI. V was clipped by 2 bases and J by 5 bases, with 9 bases between them. The CDR3 sequence is CASSPGGWTGELFF. The DNA of the CDR3 is TGTGCCAGCTCACCAGGGGGTTGGACCGGGGAGCTGTTTTTT.

This clone was recorded once. The V gene is TRBV18, the J gene TRBJ2-6, with D possibly matching TRBD1 (6 bases). The CDR3 has 19 amino acids. The V end was cut by 5 bases, the J end by 0 bases, with 20 bases between. Per the germline V gene, CDR1 is KGHSH and CDR2 is LQKENI. Here the CDR3 reads CASSLGAGVLSSGANVLTF. In DNA form, the CDR3 reads TGTGCCAGCTCATTGGGCGCAGGGGTCCTTAGCTCTGGGGCCAACGTCCTGACTTTC.

The chain has TRBV6-1 and TRBJ1-1; D is undetermined. The CDR3 extends over 15 amino acids. The ends were cut back, 2 bases at V and 4 bases at J, with 14 bases in the middle. Germline lookup yields CDR1 MNHNS and CDR2 SASEGT. DNA of the CDR3: TGTGCCAGCAGTGAAATGGTAGGGTGGGGCACTGAAGCTTTCTTT. As protein: CASSEMVGWGTEAFF.

V gene TRBV11-1 combines with J gene TRBJ2-7, with 7 bases that match TRBD2. Germline loops: CDR1 SGHAT, CDR2 FQDESV (reference sequence). The CDR3 is 14 residues long. V dropped 5 bases and J dropped 0; count of bases not matched to a gene: 4. The CDR3 nucleotides are TGTGCCAGCAGCCTTAGCGGGTCCTCCTACGAGCAGTACTTC. It encodes CASSLSGSSYEQYF.

This CDR3 is CATRGGDRGSYEQFF. CDR3 DNA: TGTGCCACCCGAGGGGGGGACAGGGGATCATATGAGCAGTTCTTC. This chain links TRBV19 with TRBJ2-1; 10 bases match TRBD1. Germline CDR1 LNHDA, CDR2 SQIVND (reference sequence). V shed 10 bases and J 8 bases; nucleotides not matched to a gene: 14. This CDR3 is built from 15 residues.

Here the CDR3 DNA reads TGTGCCAGCACTGACGGGAGCTCCTACAATGAGCAGTTCTTC. It codes for CASTDGSSYNEQFF. This chain connects TRBV6-6 to TRBJ2-1; tentative D call: TRBD2 (6 bases). This CDR3 contains 14 residues. The ends were cut back, 7 bases at V and 0 bases at J, with 10 bases in the middle. Germline V lookup: CDR1 MNHNY, CDR2 SVGAGI (reference sequence).

DNA for the CDR3: TGCGCCAGCAGTGAGGGACAGGGGACCTTGGGCTATGGCTACACCTTC. It codes for CASSEGQGTLGYGYTF. The V gene is TRBV10-2, the J gene TRBJ1-2; TRBD1 agrees at 9 bases. Germline-derived CDR1 and CDR2 are WSHSY and SAAADI. CDR3 length equals 16 residues. J was trimmed by 4 bases and V by 2 bases; bases with no gene match: 8.

The table lists this clone with a few counts. The rearrangement joins TRBV24-1 to TRBJ2-3; 13 bases match TRBD2. After removal of 4 bases from V and 4 bases from J, the junction contained 4 bases not matched to a gene. The germline V gene has CDR1 KGHDR and CDR2 SFDVKD. This CDR3 spans 16 amino acids. The CDR3 spells CATSDPTSGGADTQYF. The DNA of the CDR3 is TGTGCCACCAGTGACCCCACTAGCGGGGGGGCAGATACGCAGTATTTT.

The V gene is TRBV9, the J gene TRBJ1-1; a possible D gene is TRBD1 (5 bases). V was trimmed by 7 bases and J by 4 bases, leaving 11 bases between them. Germline CDR1 is SGDLS and CDR2 is YYNGEE. This CDR3 comprises 12 residues. The CDR3 sequence: CASGQGGTEAFF. The CDR3 DNA reads as TGTGCCAGCGGCCAGGGAGGCACTGAAGCTTTCTTT.

This clone was found once. The chain couples TRBV11-2 to TRBJ1-6; 10 nucleotides line up with TRBD1. The CDR3 runs 14 residues. The ends lost 5 bases at V and 13 bases at J; junction bases unmatched: 8. Germline V gene sequence: CDR1 SGHAT, CDR2 FQNNGV. DNA of the CDR3: TGTGCCAGCAGCCTGCGGACAGGGGGGAGTCCCCTCCACTTT. This translates into CASSLRTGGSPLHF.

The chain is built from TRBV10-3 and TRBJ1-4, with D unclear. CDR3 length equals 17 residues. CDR1 is ENHRY, CDR2 SYGVKD, per germline. Trimming removed 3 bases at V and 1 base at J, with 15 bases between. This chain's CDR3 is CAISDPRRSGTNEKLFF. CDR3 bases: TGTGCCATCAGTGACCCCCGCAGGTCAGGAACTAATGAAAAACTGTTTTTT.

Only one count was recorded for this clone. The chain's CDR3 is CASSWDRITYNEQFF. Written as DNA, the CDR3 is TGTGCCAGCAGCTGGGACAGGATAACCTACAATGAGCAGTTCTTC. This rearrangement joins TRBV6-2 or TRBV6-3 to TRBJ2-1, with 8 bases that match TRBD1. V was pared by 6 bases and J by 2 bases, with 6 bases of the junction left unmatched. Germline CDR1 and CDR2: MNHEY and SVGEGT. The CDR3 is made up of 15 amino acids.

The V call is TRBV2, the J call TRBJ2-1; TRBD1 aligns across 7 bases. V dropped 5 bases and J dropped 2; count of bases not matched to a gene: 6. The CDR3 is made up of 15 amino acids. Germline CDR1 and CDR2: SNHLY and FYNNEI. CDR3 sequence: CASSRDSRTYNEQFF. Here the CDR3 DNA reads TGTGCCAGCAGTCGGGACAGTAGGACCTACAATGAGCAGTTCTTC.